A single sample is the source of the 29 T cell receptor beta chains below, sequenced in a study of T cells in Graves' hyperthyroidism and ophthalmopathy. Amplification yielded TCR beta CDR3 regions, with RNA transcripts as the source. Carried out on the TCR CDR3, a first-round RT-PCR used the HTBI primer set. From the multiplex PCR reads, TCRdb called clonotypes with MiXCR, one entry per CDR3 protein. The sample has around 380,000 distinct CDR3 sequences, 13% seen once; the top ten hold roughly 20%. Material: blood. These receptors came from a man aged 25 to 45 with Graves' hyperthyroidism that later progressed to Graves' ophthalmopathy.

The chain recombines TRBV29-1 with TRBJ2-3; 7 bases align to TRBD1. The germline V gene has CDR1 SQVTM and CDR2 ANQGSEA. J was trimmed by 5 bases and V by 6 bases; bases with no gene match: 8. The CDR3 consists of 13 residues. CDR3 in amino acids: CSVARGRGDTQYF. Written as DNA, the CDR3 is TGCAGCGTCGCCAGGGGGAGAGGAGATACGCAGTATTTT.

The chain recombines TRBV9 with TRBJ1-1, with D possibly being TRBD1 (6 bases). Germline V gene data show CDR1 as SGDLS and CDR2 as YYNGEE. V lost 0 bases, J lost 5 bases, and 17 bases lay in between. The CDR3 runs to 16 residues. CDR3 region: CASSVGTGKGWTEAFF. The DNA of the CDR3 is TGTGCCAGCAGCGTAGGCACAGGGAAGGGGTGGACTGAAGCTTTCTTT.

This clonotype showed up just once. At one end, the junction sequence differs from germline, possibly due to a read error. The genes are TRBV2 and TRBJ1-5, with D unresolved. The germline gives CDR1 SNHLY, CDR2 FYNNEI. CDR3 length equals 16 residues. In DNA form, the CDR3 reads TGTGGCAGCAGCTTGTTGCGGGTAGAGAGCAATCAGCCCCAGCATTTT. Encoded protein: CGSSLLRVESNQPQHF.

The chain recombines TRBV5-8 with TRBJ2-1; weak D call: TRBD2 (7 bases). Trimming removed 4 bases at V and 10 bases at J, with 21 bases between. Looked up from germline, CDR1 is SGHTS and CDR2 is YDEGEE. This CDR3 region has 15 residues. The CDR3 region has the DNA TGTGCCAGCAGCCGAAGACTAGTGGGGGGGCTGGAGCAGTTCTTC. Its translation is CASSRRLVGGLEQFF.

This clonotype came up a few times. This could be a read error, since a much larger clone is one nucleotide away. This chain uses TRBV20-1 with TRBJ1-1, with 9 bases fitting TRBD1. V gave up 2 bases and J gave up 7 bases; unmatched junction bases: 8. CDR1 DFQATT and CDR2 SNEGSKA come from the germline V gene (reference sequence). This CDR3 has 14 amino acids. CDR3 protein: CSARQEQGAGEAFF. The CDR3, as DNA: TGCAGTGCTAGACAGGAACAGGGGGCTGGTGAAGCTTTCTTT.

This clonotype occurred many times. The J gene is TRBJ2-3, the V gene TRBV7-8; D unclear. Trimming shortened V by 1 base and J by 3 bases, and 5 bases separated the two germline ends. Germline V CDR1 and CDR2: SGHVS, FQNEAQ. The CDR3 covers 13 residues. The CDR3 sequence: CASSLEYTDTQYF. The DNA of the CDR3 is TGTGCCAGCAGCTTAGAGTATACAGATACGCAGTATTTT.

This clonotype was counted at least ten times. CDR3 protein: CAGSKGGNQPQHF. Here the CDR3 DNA reads TGTGCCGGCTCTAAAGGGGGCAATCAGCCCCAGCATTTT. The J gene is TRBJ1-5, the V gene TRBV30; maybe TRBD1 (5 bases). V lost 8 bases to trimming and J lost 2 bases, with 13 bases between them. Germline CDR1 reads GTSNPN; CDR2 reads SVGIG (reference sequence). The length of the CDR3 is 13 residues. The full variable domain, in which reference TRBV30 and TRBJ1-5 provide the parts outside the CDR3, is SQTIHQWPATLVQPVGSPLSLECTVEGTSNPNLYWYRQAAGRGLQLLFYSVGIGQISSEVPQNLSASRPQDRQFILSSKKLLLSDSGFYLCAGSKGGNQPQHFGDGTRLSIL.

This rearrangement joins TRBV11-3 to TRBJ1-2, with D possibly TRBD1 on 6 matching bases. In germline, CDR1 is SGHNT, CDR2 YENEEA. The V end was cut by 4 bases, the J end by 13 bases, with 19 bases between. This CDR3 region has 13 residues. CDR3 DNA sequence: TGTGCCAGCAGCTCTACGGACAGTTTGGTTCTCACCTTC. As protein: CASSSTDSLVLTF.

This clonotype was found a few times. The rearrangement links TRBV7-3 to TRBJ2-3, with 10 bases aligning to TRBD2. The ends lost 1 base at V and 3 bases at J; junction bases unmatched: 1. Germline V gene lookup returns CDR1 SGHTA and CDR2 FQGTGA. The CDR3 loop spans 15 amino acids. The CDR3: CASSLIAGGTDTQYF. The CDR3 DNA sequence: TGTGCCAGCAGCTTAATAGCGGGGGGAACAGATACGCAGTATTTT. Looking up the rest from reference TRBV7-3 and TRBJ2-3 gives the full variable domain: GAGVSQTPSNKVTEKGKYVELRCDPISGHTALYWYRQSLGQGPEFLIYFQGTGAADDSGLPNDRFFAVRPEGSVSTLKIQRTERGDSAVYLCASSLIAGGTDTQYFGPGTRLTVL.

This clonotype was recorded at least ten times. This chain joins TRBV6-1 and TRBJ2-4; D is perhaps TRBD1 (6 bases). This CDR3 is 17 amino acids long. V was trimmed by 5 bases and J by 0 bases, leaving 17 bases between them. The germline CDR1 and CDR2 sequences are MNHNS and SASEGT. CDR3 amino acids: CASSSETGNLAKNIQYF. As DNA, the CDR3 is TGTGCCAGCAGTAGCGAGACAGGCAATCTAGCCAAAAACATTCAGTACTTC.

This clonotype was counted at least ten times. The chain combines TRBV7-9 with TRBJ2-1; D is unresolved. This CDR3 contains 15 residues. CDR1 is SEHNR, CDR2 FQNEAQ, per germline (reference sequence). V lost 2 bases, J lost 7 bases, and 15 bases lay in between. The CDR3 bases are TGTGCCAGCAGCTTACTTTTGACCCCTGGGAATGAGCAGTTCTTC. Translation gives CASSLLLTPGNEQFF.

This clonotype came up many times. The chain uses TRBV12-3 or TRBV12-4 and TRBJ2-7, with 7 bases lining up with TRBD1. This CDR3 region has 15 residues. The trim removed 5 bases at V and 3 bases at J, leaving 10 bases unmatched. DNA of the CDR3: TGTGCCAGCAGTCCATGGACAGGTGAGGGCTACGAGCAGTACTTC. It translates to CASSPWTGEGYEQYF.

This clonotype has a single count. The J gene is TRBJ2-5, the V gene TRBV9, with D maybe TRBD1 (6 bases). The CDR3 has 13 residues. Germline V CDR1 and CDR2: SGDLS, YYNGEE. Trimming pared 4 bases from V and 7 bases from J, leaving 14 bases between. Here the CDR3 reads CASSTDSPGTQYF. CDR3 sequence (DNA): TGTGCCAGCAGCACGGACAGCCCGGGGACCCAGTACTTC. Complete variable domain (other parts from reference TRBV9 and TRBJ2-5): DSGVTQTPKHLITATGQRVTLRCSPRSGDLSVYWYQQSLDQGLQFLIQYYNGEERAKGNILERFSAQQFPDLHSELNLSSLELGDSALYFCASSTDSPGTQYFGPGTRLLVL.

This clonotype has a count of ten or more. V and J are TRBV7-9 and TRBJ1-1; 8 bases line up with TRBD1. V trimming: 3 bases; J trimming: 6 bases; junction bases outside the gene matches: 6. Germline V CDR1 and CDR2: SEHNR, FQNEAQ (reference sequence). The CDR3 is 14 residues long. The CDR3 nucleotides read TGTGCCAGCAGCTTTCCCAGGGGGCGACCTGAAGCTTTCTTT. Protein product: CASSFPRGRPEAFF.

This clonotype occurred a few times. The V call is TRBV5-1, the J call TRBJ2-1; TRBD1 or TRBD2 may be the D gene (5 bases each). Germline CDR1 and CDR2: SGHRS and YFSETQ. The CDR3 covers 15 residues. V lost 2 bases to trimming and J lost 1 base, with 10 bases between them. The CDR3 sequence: CASSFGTTSYNEQFF. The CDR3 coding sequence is TGCGCCAGCAGCTTCGGGACGACATCCTACAATGAGCAGTTCTTC.

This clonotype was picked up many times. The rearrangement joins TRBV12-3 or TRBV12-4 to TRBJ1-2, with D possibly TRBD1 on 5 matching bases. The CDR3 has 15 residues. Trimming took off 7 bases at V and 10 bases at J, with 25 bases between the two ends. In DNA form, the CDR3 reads TGTGCCAGCACCCCGTCATTGAGGGGAAAAAAGGACTACACCTTC. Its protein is CASTPSLRGKKDYTF.

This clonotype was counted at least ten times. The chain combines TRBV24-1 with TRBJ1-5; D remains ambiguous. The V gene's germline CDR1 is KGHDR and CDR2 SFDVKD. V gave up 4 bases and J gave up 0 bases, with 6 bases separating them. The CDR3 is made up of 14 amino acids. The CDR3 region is CATSDYNSNQPQHF. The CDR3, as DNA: TGTGCCACCAGTGACTATAATAGCAATCAGCCCCAGCATTTT.

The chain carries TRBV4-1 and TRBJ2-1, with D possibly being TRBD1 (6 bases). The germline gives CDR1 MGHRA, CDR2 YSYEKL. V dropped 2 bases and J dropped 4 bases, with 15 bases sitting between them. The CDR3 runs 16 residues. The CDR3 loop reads CASSQNSGQKYNEQFF. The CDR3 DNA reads TGCGCCAGCAGCCAAAATTCTGGACAGAAATACAATGAGCAGTTCTTC.

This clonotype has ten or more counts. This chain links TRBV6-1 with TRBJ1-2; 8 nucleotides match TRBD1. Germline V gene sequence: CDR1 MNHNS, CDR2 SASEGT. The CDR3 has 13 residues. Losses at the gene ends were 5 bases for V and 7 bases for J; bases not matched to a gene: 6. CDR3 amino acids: CASSRDRWRGYTF. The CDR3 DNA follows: TGTGCCAGCAGTCGGGACAGGTGGCGTGGCTACACCTTC.

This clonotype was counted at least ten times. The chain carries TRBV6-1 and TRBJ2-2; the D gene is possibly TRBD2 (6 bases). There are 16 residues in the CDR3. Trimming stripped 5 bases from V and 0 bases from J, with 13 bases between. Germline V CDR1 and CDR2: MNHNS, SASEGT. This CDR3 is CASSSGGAANTGELFF. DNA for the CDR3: TGTGCCAGCAGTTCGGGCGGGGCCGCGAACACCGGGGAGCTGTTTTTT.

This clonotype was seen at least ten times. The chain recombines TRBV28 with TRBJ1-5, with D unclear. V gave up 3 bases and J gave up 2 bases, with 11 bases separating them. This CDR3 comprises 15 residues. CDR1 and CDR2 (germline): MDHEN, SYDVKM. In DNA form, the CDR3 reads TGTGCCAGCAGTTTTCTCGACGGTGGCAATCAGCCCCAGCATTTT. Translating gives CASSFLDGGNQPQHF.

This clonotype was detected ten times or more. The CDR3 coding sequence is TGTGCCAGCAGTTTTGTAAGGACAGATACGCAGTATTTT. It encodes CASSFVRTDTQYF. The chain is built from TRBV28 and TRBJ2-3; D uncertain. V was trimmed by 3 bases and J by 3 bases, leaving 7 bases between them. Germline CDR1 is MDHEN and CDR2 is SYDVKM. This CDR3 has 13 residues. Filled out from reference TRBV28 and TRBJ2-3, the complete variable domain reads DVKVTQSSRYLVKRTGEKVFLECVQDMDHENMFWYRQDPGLGLRLIYFSYDVKMKEKGDIPEGYSVSREKKERFSLILESASTNQTSMYLCASSFVRTDTQYFGPGTRLTVL.

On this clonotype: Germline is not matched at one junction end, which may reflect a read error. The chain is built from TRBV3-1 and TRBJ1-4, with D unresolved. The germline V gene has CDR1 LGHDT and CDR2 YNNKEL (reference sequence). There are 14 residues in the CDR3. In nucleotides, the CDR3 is TGTGCCAGCACCACGAAAGGTGATGGTGAAAAACTGCTTTTT. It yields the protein CASTTKGDGEKLLF.

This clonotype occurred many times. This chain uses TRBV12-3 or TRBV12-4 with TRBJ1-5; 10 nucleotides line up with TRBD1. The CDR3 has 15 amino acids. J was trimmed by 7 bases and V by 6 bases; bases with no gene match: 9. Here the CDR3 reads CASRPGTGDGQPQHF. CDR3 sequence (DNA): TGTGCCAGCAGGCCCGGGACAGGGGACGGACAGCCCCAGCATTTT.

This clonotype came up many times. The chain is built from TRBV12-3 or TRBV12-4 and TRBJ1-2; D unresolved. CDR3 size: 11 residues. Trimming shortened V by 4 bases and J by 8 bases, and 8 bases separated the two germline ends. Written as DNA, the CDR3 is TGTGCCAGCAGTTATGGAGACGGCTACACCTTC. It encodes CASSYGDGYTF.

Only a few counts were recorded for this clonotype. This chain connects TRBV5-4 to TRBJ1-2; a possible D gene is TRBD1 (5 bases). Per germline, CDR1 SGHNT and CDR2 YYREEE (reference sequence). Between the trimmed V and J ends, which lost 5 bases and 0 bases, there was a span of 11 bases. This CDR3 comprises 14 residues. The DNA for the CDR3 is TGTGCCAGCAGATCCGGGACGGCTAACTATGGCTACACCTTC. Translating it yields CASRSGTANYGYTF. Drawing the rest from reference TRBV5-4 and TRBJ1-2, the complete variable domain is ETGVTQSPTHLIKTRGQQVTLRCSSQSGHNTVSWYQQALGQGPQFIFQYYREEENGRGNFPPRFSGLQFPNYSSELNVNALELDDSALYLCASRSGTANYGYTFGSGTRLTVV.

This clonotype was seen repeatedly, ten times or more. Here the CDR3 DNA reads TGCAGTGCTAGGGCCCGGGGGGGCAATCAGCCCCAGCATTTT. Residues: CSARARGGNQPQHF. The chain links TRBV20-1 to TRBJ1-5; tentatively, D is TRBD1 (5 bases). The CDR3 covers 14 residues. Trimming removed 3 bases at V and 2 bases at J, with 11 bases between. Germline V gives CDR1 DFQATT, CDR2 SNEGSKA (reference sequence).

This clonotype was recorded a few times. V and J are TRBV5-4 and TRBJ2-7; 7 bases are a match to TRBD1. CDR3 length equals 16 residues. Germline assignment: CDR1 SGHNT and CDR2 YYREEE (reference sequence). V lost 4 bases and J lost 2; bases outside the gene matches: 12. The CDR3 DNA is TGTGCCAGCAGCCCAGGGTCCGGGACAGTAGCCTACGAGCAGTACTTC. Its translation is CASSPGSGTVAYEQYF.

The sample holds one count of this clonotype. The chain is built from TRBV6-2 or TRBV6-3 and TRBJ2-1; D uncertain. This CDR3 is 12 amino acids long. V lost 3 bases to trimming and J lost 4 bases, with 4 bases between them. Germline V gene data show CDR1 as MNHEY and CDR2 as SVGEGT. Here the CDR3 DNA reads TGTGCCAGCAGTTATCTTTACAATGAGCAGTTCTTC. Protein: CASSYLYNEQFF.